These 12 T cell receptor beta chains came from one sample sequenced in a study of vaccination and CD4 T cells after COVID-19. Sequencing of DNA taken from cultured CD4+ T cells relied on the Oncomine TCR Beta short-read assay. MiXCR, run by TCRdb on the PCR reads, gives a single entry per CDR3 protein. The repertoire includes tens of thousands of distinct CDR3 sequences, 40% to 60% of them detected once, and approximately 9% sits in the top ten. These TCRs are of unknown antigen specificity. Noted treatment: approximately nine-day PBMC culture with coronavirus spike peptide pools or control peptides (ViraFEST assay). The sample comprised CD4+ T cells from blood, cultured in vitro. The receptor set was obtained from a human donor who had recovered from COVID-19.

This rearrangement joins TRBV5-1 to TRBJ2-2; 10 bases line up with TRBD1. J was trimmed by 7 bases and V by 7 bases; bases with no gene match: 7. Looked up from germline, CDR1 is SGHRS and CDR2 is YFSETQ. The CDR3 contains 14 residues. CDR3 protein: CASETGTGDGELFF. DNA for the CDR3: TGCGCCAGCGAAACCGGGACAGGGGACGGGGAGCTGTTTTTT. The whole variable domain, filled in from reference TRBV5-1 and TRBJ2-2, reads KAGVTQTPRYLIKTRGQQVTLSCSPISGHRSVSWYQQTPGQGLQFLFEYFSETQRNKGNFPGRFSGRQFSNSRSEMNVSTLELGDSALYLCASETGTGDGELFFGEGSRLTVL.

This clonotype came up once. This chain links TRBV6-1 with TRBJ2-3; unclear D gene. Germline V gene lookup returns CDR1 MNHNS and CDR2 SASEGT. V lost 6 bases and J lost 1, with 14 bases in between. This CDR3 region has 15 residues. CDR3 protein: CASRILGRGTDTQYF. The CDR3 DNA reads as TGTGCCAGCAGGATTCTAGGACGAGGCACAGATACGCAGTATTTT.

This clonotype showed up just a few times. This chain connects TRBV7-3 to TRBJ1-2; no clear D. Germline loops: CDR1 SGHTA, CDR2 FQGTGA. V gave up 3 bases and J gave up 4 bases, with 9 bases separating them. The CDR3 extends over 13 amino acids. The CDR3 spells CASSLDGSYGYTF. The CDR3 bases are TGTGCCAGCAGCTTGGACGGGAGCTATGGCTACACCTTC. Using reference TRBV7-3 and TRBJ1-2 for the parts outside the CDR3, the full variable domain is GAGVSQTPSNKVTEKGKYVELRCDPISGHTALYWYRQSLGQGPEFLIYFQGTGAADDSGLPNDRFFAVRPEGSVSTLKIQRTERGDSAVYLCASSLDGSYGYTFGSGTRLTVV.

This clonotype was seen only a few times. The V call is TRBV20-1, the J call TRBJ2-2; D remains ambiguous. Germline CDR1 DFQATT, CDR2 SNEGSKA (reference sequence). The CDR3 covers 14 residues. Trimming took off 3 bases at V and 1 base at J, with 9 bases between the two ends. The CDR3 coding sequence is TGCAGTGCTAGGCGGCCAGGGAACACCGGGGAGCTGTTTTTT. Residues: CSARRPGNTGELFF.

The count of this clonotype is one. V gene TRBV27 combines with J gene TRBJ2-7, with 7 nucleotides matching TRBD2. Germline V CDR1 and CDR2: MNHEY, SMNVEV (reference sequence). V was pared by 2 bases and J by 5 bases, with 9 bases of the junction left unmatched. The CDR3 loop spans 15 amino acids. CDR3 DNA sequence: TGTGCCAGCAGTTTAGTATCTAGCGGTGATCACGAGCAGTACTTC. Translating it yields CASSLVSSGDHEQYF.

The chain recombines TRBV20-1 with TRBJ2-1; D may be TRBD1 (7 bases). Germline V CDR1 and CDR2: DFQATT, SNEGSKA (reference sequence). This CDR3 is 14 amino acids long. V was shortened by 4 bases and J by 3 bases, with 13 bases between the two germline ends. This CDR3 is CSAIRGRGYNEQFF. CDR3 nucleotide sequence: TGCAGTGCTATAAGGGGGCGGGGCTACAATGAGCAGTTCTTC.

The V gene is TRBV15, the J gene TRBJ1-5; perhaps TRBD1 as D (6 bases). Trimming left V 4 bases short and J 3 bases short, with 13 bases between. CDR3 size: 15 residues. From germline, CDR1 is LNHNV and CDR2 YYDKDF (reference sequence). CDR3 in DNA: TGTGCCACCAGCACAGCGGCAGGGGCCAATCAGCCCCAGCATTTT. As protein: CATSTAAGANQPQHF.

The chain joins TRBV10-3 to TRBJ2-1; 11 positions match TRBD2. CDR1 is ENHRY and CDR2 is SYGVKD in the germline V gene. The trim removed 8 bases at V and 4 bases at J, leaving 4 bases unmatched. The CDR3 is made up of 14 amino acids. CDR3 nucleotide sequence: TGTGCCATCGGGACTAGCGGAGAGTACAATGAGCAGTTCTTC. It yields the protein CAIGTSGEYNEQFF.

The sample holds a few counts of this clonotype. This chain connects TRBV7-9 to TRBJ1-1, with 7 bases fitting TRBD1. V was clipped by 1 base and J by 4 bases; unmatched bases: 9. The CDR3 is 16 amino acids. Looked up from germline, CDR1 is SEHNR and CDR2 is FQNEAQ (reference sequence). CDR3 nucleotides: TGTGCCAGCAGCTTAGACCAGGGGGGTATCTTCACTGAAGCTTTCTTT. Amino acid sequence: CASSLDQGGIFTEAFF.

This chain uses TRBV6-1 with TRBJ2-6; TRBD1 aligns across 8 bases. The germline CDR1 and CDR2 sequences are MNHNS and SASEGT. V gave up 6 bases and J gave up 0 bases; unmatched junction bases: 13. This CDR3 is 19 amino acids long. Here the CDR3 DNA reads TGTGCCAGCAGGCGACGGACAGGGACCCTCCTCTCTGGGGCCAACGTCCTGACTTTC. Protein: CASRRRTGTLLSGANVLTF.

V is TRBV5-1 and J is TRBJ1-2; the D gene is possibly TRBD1 (6 bases). The germline V gene encodes CDR1 SGHRS and CDR2 YFSETQ. V gave up 2 bases and J gave up 9 bases, with 17 bases separating them. The CDR3 has 14 amino acids. Here the CDR3 DNA reads TGCGCCAGCAGCTTAAGTGCAGGGGAAGGGCGCTACACCTTC. This gives the protein CASSLSAGEGRYTF.

The gene calls are TRBV11-2 and TRBJ1-2; the D gene is possibly TRBD1 (6 bases). V was pared by 4 bases and J by 8 bases, with 20 bases between. The CDR3 loop spans 15 amino acids. Germline values: CDR1 SGHAT, CDR2 FQNNGV. In DNA form, the CDR3 reads TGTGCCAGCAGCTCATCCTTAGCAGGAGGGGGGGGCTACACCTTC. It is translated as CASSSSLAGGGGYTF. Full variable domain (outside the CDR3, taken from reference TRBV11-2 and TRBJ1-2): EAGVAQSPRYKIIEKRQSVAFWCNPISGHATLYWYQQILGQGPKLLIQFQNNGVVDDSQLPKDRFSAERLKGVDSTLKIQPAKLEDSAVYLCASSSSLAGGGGYTFGSGTRLTVV.